The 7 T cell receptor beta chains given below trace back to one sample, sequenced in a study of T-cell memory formation after mild COVID-19. TCRdb re-analysed the 5' RACE reads in MiXCR, keeping a single row per CDR3 protein. The sample records more than 450,000 distinct CDR3 sequences, roughly 18% being singletons. The sequenced material came from PBMCs or a T cell subset sorted from them (not recorded which). The receptors were sampled from an adult woman who had mild COVID-19 (a few samples of this study predate the infection). Cell type and time point are not known.

The gene calls are TRBV6-2 or TRBV6-3 and TRBJ1-1; D perhaps matches TRBD1 (5 bases). CDR1 and CDR2 from the germline V gene are MNHEY and SVGEGT. V gave up 0 bases and J gave up 3 bases, with 14 bases separating them. This CDR3 comprises 16 residues. CDR3 sequence reads: CASSYSSQGGYTEAFF. In DNA form, the CDR3 reads TGTGCCAGCAGTTACTCGAGTCAGGGAGGGTACACTGAAGCTTTCTTT.

The chain carries TRBV3-1 and TRBJ2-5; 12 positions match TRBD1. V trimming: 10 bases; J trimming: 5 bases; junction bases outside the gene matches: 8. The length of the CDR3 is 14 residues. Germline V gene lookup returns CDR1 LGHDT and CDR2 YNNKEL (reference sequence). As DNA, the CDR3 is TGTGCCATAGGGGGGACAGGGGGCCCCGAGACCCAGTACTTC. It translates to CAIGGTGGPETQYF.

The J gene is TRBJ2-6, the V gene TRBV7-9; D perhaps matches TRBD1 (6 bases). Between the trimmed V and J ends, which lost 1 base and 0 bases, there was a span of 16 bases. Looked up from germline, CDR1 is SEHNR and CDR2 is FQNEAQ (reference sequence). The length of the CDR3 is 19 residues. The CDR3 coding sequence is TGTGCCAGCAGCTTAGAAAGGGGGAGTACAGACTCTGGGGCCAACGTCCTGACTTTC. It encodes CASSLERGSTDSGANVLTF.

This clonotype was seen only a few times. The chain carries TRBV4-1 and TRBJ2-3; 7 bases fit TRBD2. CDR1 is MGHRA and CDR2 is YSYEKL in the germline V gene. The CDR3 covers 18 residues. V shed 2 bases, J shed 2 bases, and the junction held 13 bases outside the gene matches. In DNA, the CDR3 is TGCGCCAGCAGCCAAATCGGGAGGACCATCAAATCCACAGATACGCAGTATTTT. Protein: CASSQIGRTIKSTDTQYF.

V usage is TRBV5-1 and J usage is TRBJ2-2; 9 bases are a match to TRBD1. The J segment lost 1 base and the V segment lost 4 bases, leaving 8 bases of the junction unmatched. CDR1 is SGHRS and CDR2 is YFSETQ in the germline V gene. The CDR3 runs 17 residues. The CDR3 here is CASSIHPGQGNTGELFF. The CDR3 DNA follows: TGCGCCAGCAGCATACACCCGGGACAGGGGAACACCGGGGAGCTGTTTTTT.

This clonotype occurred a few times. The chain links TRBV20-1 to TRBJ2-3; TRBD1 aligns across 7 bases. The CDR3 contains 19 residues. After removal of 5 bases from V and 6 bases from J, the junction contained 26 bases not matched to a gene. CDR1 and CDR2 (germline): DFQATT, SNEGSKA (reference sequence). Written as DNA, the CDR3 is TGCAGTGCTTCCCCTGAGGGGATAGACAGGGAAGTTGGTAGGGATACGCAGTATTTT. Translation: CSASPEGIDREVGRDTQYF.

The genes are TRBV2 and TRBJ1-6, with unresolved D. Germline loops: CDR1 SNHLY, CDR2 FYNNEI. CDR3 length equals 15 residues. Trimming left V 2 bases short and J 10 bases short, with 15 bases between. CDR3 amino acids: CASSERGIAKSPLHF. In nucleotides, the CDR3 is TGTGCCAGCAGTGAACGAGGGATTGCTAAATCACCCCTCCACTTT.